This T cell receptor beta chain was identified in a study of Tregs in tolerant kidney transplant recipients. Libraries were prepared by immunoSEQ multiplex PCR; TCRdb keeps only in-frame clonotypes and omits some of them. The sample totals fewer than 450 clones. Considering frequency, this clone is medium-sized. Its specificity is not known. Recipient PBMCs carried a CFSE label and met irradiated graft donor PBMCs for over 5 days before FACS sorting. This clonotype was obtained from a human patient who received a combined kidney and bone marrow transplant. The material was CD4+ T cells from blood cultured with allogeneic cells, obtained before the transplant.

The chain's CDR3 is CASSSDRGGTEAFF. The DNA read from the CDR3 is TGTGCCAGCTCCTCGGACAGGGGGGGCACTGAA. The V and J genes are TRBV2 and TRBJ1-1; 10 bases are shared with TRBD1. The read falls 3 residues short of the CDR3 end, and the missing part is taken from the germline J gene. CDR1 SNHLY and CDR2 FYNNEI come from the germline V gene. V gave up 8 bases and J gave up 4 bases; unmatched junction bases: 7. The CDR3 is 14 amino acids.